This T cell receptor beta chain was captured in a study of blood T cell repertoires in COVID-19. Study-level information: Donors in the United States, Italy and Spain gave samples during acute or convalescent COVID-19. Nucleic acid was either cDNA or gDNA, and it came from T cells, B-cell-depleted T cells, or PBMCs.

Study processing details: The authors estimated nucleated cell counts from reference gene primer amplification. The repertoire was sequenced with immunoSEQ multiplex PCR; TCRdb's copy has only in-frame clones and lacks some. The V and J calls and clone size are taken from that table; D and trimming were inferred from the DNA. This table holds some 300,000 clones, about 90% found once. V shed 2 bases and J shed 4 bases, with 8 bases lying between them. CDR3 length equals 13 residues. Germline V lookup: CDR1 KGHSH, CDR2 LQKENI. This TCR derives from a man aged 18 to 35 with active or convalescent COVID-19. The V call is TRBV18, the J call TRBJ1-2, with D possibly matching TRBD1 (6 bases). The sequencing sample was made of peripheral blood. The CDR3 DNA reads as TGTGCCAGCTCACCAGGGGGCGCCTATGGCTACACCTTC. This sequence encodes CASSPGGAYGYTF.